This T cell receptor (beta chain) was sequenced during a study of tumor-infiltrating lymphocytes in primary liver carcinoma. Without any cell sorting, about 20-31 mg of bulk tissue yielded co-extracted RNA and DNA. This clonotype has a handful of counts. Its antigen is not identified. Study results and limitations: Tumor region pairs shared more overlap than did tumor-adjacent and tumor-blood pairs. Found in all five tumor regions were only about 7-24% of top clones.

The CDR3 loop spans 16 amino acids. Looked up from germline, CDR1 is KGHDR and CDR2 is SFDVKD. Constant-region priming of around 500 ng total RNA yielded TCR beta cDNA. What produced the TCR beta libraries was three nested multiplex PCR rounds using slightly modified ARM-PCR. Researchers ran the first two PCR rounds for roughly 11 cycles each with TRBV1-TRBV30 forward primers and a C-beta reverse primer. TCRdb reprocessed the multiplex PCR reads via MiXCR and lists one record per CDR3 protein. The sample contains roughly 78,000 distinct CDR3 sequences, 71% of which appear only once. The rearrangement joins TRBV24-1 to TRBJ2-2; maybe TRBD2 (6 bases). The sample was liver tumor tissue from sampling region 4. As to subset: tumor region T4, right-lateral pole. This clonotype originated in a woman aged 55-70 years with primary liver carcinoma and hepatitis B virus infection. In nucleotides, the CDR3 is TGTGCTACCGCCGGCGGGATAGGGGCGAACACCGGGGAGCTGTTTTTT. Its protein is CATAGGIGANTGELFF.